Following are 20 T cell receptor beta chains from one sample sequenced in a study of shared clonotypes between healthy human individuals. Libraries were prepared by immunoSEQ multiplex PCR; TCRdb keeps only in-frame clonotypes and omits some of them. The sample contains some 980,000 clones, approximately 80% of which appear only once. The sequenced material came from memory CD4+ T cells sorted from blood. Subset of the sample: CD45RA-negative fraction. Receptors originate from a man younger than 30 in good health.

V and J are TRBV28 and TRBJ2-7, with TRBD2 as a possible D gene (6 bases). V lost 7 bases, J lost 3 bases, and 19 bases lay in between. CDR1 is MDHEN and CDR2 is SYDVKM in the germline V gene. CDR3 length: 15 amino acids. DNA for the CDR3: TGTGCCAGCACTGGCCGTGGTAGCGGTCGCTACGAGCAGTACTTC. Translation: CASTGRGSGRYEQYF.

In its sample, this clone was seen once. This CDR3 is CASGSAGGHETQYF. DNA of the CDR3: TGTGCTAGCGGATCGGCAGGGGGCCACGAGACCCAGTACTTC. The chain employs TRBV7-7 and TRBJ2-5, with 8 positions matching TRBD1. The CDR3 spans 14 residues. Germline V gene lookup returns CDR1 SSHAT and CDR2 FNYEAQ (reference sequence).

A word on this clone: A much bigger clone sits one base away, suggesting this may be a read error. This specimen includes other DNA sequences encoding the same CDR3. The chain couples TRBV18 to TRBJ1-2; D remains unclear. From germline, CDR1 is KGHSH and CDR2 LQKENI. V was clipped by 0 bases and J by 8 bases, with 7 bases between them. The CDR3 sequence is 12 residues long. The CDR3 DNA reads as TGTGCCAGCTCACCACCTTACGGGGGCTACACCTTC. Translating it yields CASSPPYGGYTF.

This clone is a singleton in its sample. The V and J genes are TRBV9 and TRBJ1-2, with 8 bases aligning to TRBD1. This CDR3 region has 14 residues. With V trimmed by 4 bases and J by 2 bases, 4 bases remained unmatched. The germline V gene encodes CDR1 SGDLS and CDR2 YYNGEE. Here the CDR3 reads CASSPGQANYGYTF. The CDR3 coding sequence is TGTGCCAGCAGCCCGGGACAGGCAAACTATGGCTACACCTTC.

The table lists this clone with a few counts. A read error may explain this, as a much larger clone is one base away. The chain joins TRBV20-1 to TRBJ1-1; D is ambiguous. The CDR3 consists of 11 residues. With 0 bases removed from V and 6 bases from J, the gap between germline ends came to 5 bases. Germline V gene sequence: CDR1 DFQATT, CDR2 SNEGSKA (reference sequence). The CDR3 here is CSARDGAEAFF. The CDR3 nucleotides are TGCAGTGCTAGAGATGGGGCTGAAGCTTTCTTT.

This clone was seen repeatedly, ten times or more. This chain connects TRBV14 to TRBJ2-1; D is unclear. The CDR3 is 15 amino acids. CDR1 is SGHDN, CDR2 FVKESK, per germline. Trimming took off 0 bases at V and 3 bases at J, with 9 bases between the two ends. CDR3 DNA: TGTGCCAGCAGCCAAGATAGCTCCAGCTACAATGAGCAGTTCTTC. It is translated as CASSQDSSSYNEQFF. The full variable domain, with the rest looked up from reference TRBV14 and TRBJ2-1, is EAGVTQFPSHSVIEKGQTVTLRCDPISGHDNLYWYRRVMGKEIKFLLHFVKESKQDESGMPNNRFLAERTGGTYSTLKVQPAELEDSGVYFCASSQDSSSYNEQFFGPGTRLTVL.

A few counts support this clone. This rearrangement joins TRBV14 to TRBJ1-2, with 8 bases matching TRBD1. With V trimmed by 3 bases and J by 4 bases, 1 base remained unmatched. The CDR3 loop spans 13 amino acids. The germline V gene encodes CDR1 SGHDN and CDR2 FVKESK. The CDR3 bases are TGTGCCAGCAGCCAGGACAGGGTCTATGGCTACACCTTC. The encoded protein is CASSQDRVYGYTF.

In this sample, this clone turned up a few times. The gene calls are TRBV7-9 and TRBJ1-1, with D unresolved. Trimming removed 8 bases from V and 1 base from J, with 11 bases in between. The CDR3 has 13 amino acids. CDR1 and CDR2 (germline): SEHNR, FQNEAQ (reference sequence). The CDR3 region is CASDTAPNTEAFF. The CDR3 nucleotides read TGTGCCAGCGATACAGCACCGAACACTGAAGCTTTCTTT.

The chain employs TRBV5-1 and TRBJ1-1, with TRBD1 matching over 11 bases. This CDR3 contains 14 residues. CDR1 and CDR2 (germline): SGHRS, YFSETQ. Trimming removed 2 bases from V and 10 bases from J; junction bases left unmatched: 7. CDR3 amino acids: CASSFDGQGAGAFF. Written as DNA, the CDR3 is TGCGCCAGCAGCTTTGACGGACAGGGGGCTGGAGCTTTCTTT.

The CDR3 spells CASSATVSGNTIYF. The CDR3 DNA sequence: TGTGCCAGCAGCGCCACGGTTTCTGGAAACACCATATATTTT. V gene TRBV9 combines with J gene TRBJ1-3; D ambiguous. Trimming took off 3 bases at V and 1 base at J, with 8 bases between the two ends. From germline, CDR1 is SGDLS and CDR2 YYNGEE. This CDR3 spans 14 amino acids. Drawing the rest from reference TRBV9 and TRBJ1-3, the complete variable domain is DSGVTQTPKHLITATGQRVTLRCSPRSGDLSVYWYQQSLDQGLQFLIQYYNGEERAKGNILERFSAQQFPDLHSELNLSSLELGDSALYFCASSATVSGNTIYFGEGSWLTVV.

The chain uses TRBV29-1 and TRBJ2-1; the D is unclear. This CDR3 spans 13 amino acids. Germline V lookup: CDR1 SQVTM, CDR2 ANQGSEA. V was clipped by 7 bases and J by 7 bases, with 17 bases between them. The CDR3 protein is CSASSNTGNEQFF. CDR3 coding DNA: TGCAGCGCTTCTTCGAACACCGGGAATGAGCAGTTCTTC.

The CDR3 region is CASRLDRVFSYEQYF. Written as DNA, the CDR3 is TGTGCAAGTCGCTTGGACCGAGTCTTCTCCTACGAGCAGTACTTC. The chain is built from TRBV12-2 and TRBJ2-7. TRBV12-2 is annotated as a pseudogene. The CDR3 spans 15 residues.

The chain uses TRBV30 and TRBJ2-7, with TRBD2 matching over 10 bases. Germline V gives CDR1 GTSNPN, CDR2 SVGIG (reference sequence). J gave up 2 bases and V 0 bases, and 4 bases lay outside the gene matches. This CDR3 has 15 residues. CDR3 region: CAWSVQAGGPYEQYF. In DNA form, the CDR3 reads TGTGCCTGGAGTGTACAAGCGGGGGGGCCCTACGAGCAGTACTTC.

J is TRBJ2-7 and V is TRBV6-5; possibly TRBD2 for D (5 bases). This CDR3 is built from 12 residues. V lost 7 bases to trimming and J lost 3 bases, with 10 bases between them. Germline CDR1 reads MNHEY; CDR2 reads SVGAGI. The CDR3 bases are TGTGCCAGCAAGGCGGGCGTCTACGAGCAGTACTTC. Its translation is CASKAGVYEQYF.

J is TRBJ1-2 and V is TRBV6-1, with unresolved D. The V end lost 7 bases, the J end lost 7 bases, and 19 bases lay between the germline ends. CDR1 is MNHNS and CDR2 is SASEGT in the germline V gene. This CDR3 is 14 amino acids long. The CDR3 loop reads CASTPLVGNAGYTF. The CDR3, as DNA: TGTGCCAGCACCCCGTTGGTAGGTAATGCTGGCTACACCTTC.

This chain connects TRBV6-1 to TRBJ1-2; maybe TRBD1 (5 bases). This CDR3 has 13 residues. Germline-derived CDR1 and CDR2 are MNHNS and SASEGT. Trimming left V 8 bases short and J 4 bases short, with 14 bases between. CDR3 coding DNA: TGTGCCAGCGAGCCAGGGAGCGTCTATGGCTACACCTTC. Its protein is CASEPGSVYGYTF.

The chain links TRBV4-1 to TRBJ2-4; maybe TRBD1 (6 bases). Germline lookup yields CDR1 MGHRA and CDR2 YSYEKL. This CDR3 is built from 17 residues. V was clipped by 0 bases and J by 0 bases, with 12 bases between them. Written as DNA, the CDR3 is TGCGCCAGCAGCCAAGATTGGGGGCAACTAGCCAAAAACATTCAGTACTTC. Translating gives CASSQDWGQLAKNIQYF.

The chain joins TRBV30 to TRBJ2-5; D is unclear. The germline V gene has CDR1 GTSNPN and CDR2 SVGIG (reference sequence). This CDR3 comprises 12 residues. V was pared by 3 bases and J by 1 base, with 6 bases between. CDR3 sequence reads: CAWRSSQETQYF. In DNA, the CDR3 is TGTGCCTGGAGGAGCAGCCAAGAGACCCAGTACTTC.

The rearrangement links TRBV19 to TRBJ2-1, with a weak D call TRBD1 (6 bases). Looked up from germline, CDR1 is LNHDA and CDR2 is SQIVND (reference sequence). V lost 3 bases, J lost 0 bases, and 15 bases lay in between. The CDR3 runs 17 residues. Here the CDR3 DNA reads TGTGCCAGTAGTATGGTCCCAGGGGCTAGCTCCTACAATGAGCAGTTCTTC. It encodes CASSMVPGASSYNEQFF.

The chain employs TRBV6-1 and TRBJ1-5, with a weak D call TRBD1 (5 bases). V was clipped by 8 bases and J by 3 bases, with 11 bases between them. The CDR3 extends over 13 amino acids. Germline CDR1 and CDR2: MNHNS and SASEGT. Here the CDR3 DNA reads TGTGCCAGCCAGACAGTTCTCAATCAGCCCCAGCATTTT. It specifies CASQTVLNQPQHF.